This is a list of T cell receptor beta chains from one sample in a study of cytomegalovirus exposure and HLA in healthy donors. Produced via immunoSEQ multiplex PCR; TCRdb's table is partial and in-frame only. The sample lists 50,000 to 70,000 clones, 85% to 95% occurring once. Input material: PBMCs. These receptors came from a woman aged 18-29 years in good health and CMV-seropositive. The CDR3 runs from the conserved cysteine through the conserved F or W. The order of the fields is V gene, J gene, D gene, clone size, CDR3 protein, CDR3 DNA. A D gene is named only where the DNA matches it firmly. Size values are once, few and many counts, or a class for expanded clones, and some rows have none.

v_call: TRBV6-6
j_call: TRBJ1-2
d_call: TRBD1
clone_size: .
cdr3_aa: CASSYSTTGGDGYTF
cdr3_nt: TGTGCCAGCAGTTACTCGACGACAGGGGGTGATGGCTACACCTTC

v_call: TRBV7-9
j_call: TRBJ1-1
d_call: .
clone_size: .
cdr3_aa: CASSATVTEAFF
cdr3_nt: TGTGCCAGCAGCGCTACGGTCACTGAAGCTTTCTTT

v_call: TRBV9
j_call: TRBJ2-5
d_call: .
clone_size: .
cdr3_aa: CASSFTVAAQETQYF
cdr3_nt: TGTGCCAGCAGCTTTACGGTAGCGGCCCAAGAGACCCAGTACTTC

v_call: TRBV9
j_call: TRBJ2-1
d_call: TRBD1
clone_size: once
cdr3_aa: CASSVSRTGENEQFF
cdr3_nt: TGTGCCAGCAGCGTAAGCCGGACAGGGGAGAATGAGCAGTTCTTC

v_call: TRBV6-1
j_call: TRBJ1-1
d_call: TRBD1
clone_size: .
cdr3_aa: CASSDQGADTEAFF
cdr3_nt: TGTGCCAGCAGTGATCAGGGGGCGGACACTGAAGCTTTCTTT

v_call: TRBV15
j_call: TRBJ2-5
d_call: TRBD2
clone_size: .
cdr3_aa: CATSKLAGRGQETQYF
cdr3_nt: TGTGCCACCAGCAAACTAGCGGGAAGGGGACAAGAGACCCAGTACTTC

v_call: TRBV6-5
j_call: TRBJ2-3
d_call: .
clone_size: .
cdr3_aa: CASSYLDTQYF
cdr3_nt: TGTGCCAGCAGTTACCTCGATACGCAGTATTTT

v_call: TRBV7-2
j_call: TRBJ1-5
d_call: .
clone_size: once
cdr3_aa: CASSLTGKGQPQHF
cdr3_nt: TGTGCCAGCAGCCTTACAGGGAAAGGTCAGCCCCAGCATTTT

v_call: TRBV27
j_call: TRBJ2-3
d_call: TRBD2
clone_size: .
cdr3_aa: CASSQLAGLTDTQYF
cdr3_nt: TGTGCCAGCAGTCAACTAGCGGGGCTCACAGATACGCAGTATTTT

v_call: TRBV19
j_call: TRBJ2-2
d_call: .
clone_size: .
cdr3_aa: CASSAPRAGELFF
cdr3_nt: TGTGCCAGTAGCGCCCCCAGGGCCGGGGAGCTGTTTTTT

v_call: TRBV29-1
j_call: TRBJ1-2
d_call: TRBD1
clone_size: .
cdr3_aa: CSSGGTGGASYTF
cdr3_nt: TGCAGCTCAGGGGGGACAGGGGGCGCAAGCTACACCTTC

v_call: TRBV5-1
j_call: TRBJ1-3
d_call: TRBD1
clone_size: .
cdr3_aa: CASSLGQGKISGNTIYF
cdr3_nt: TGCGCCAGCAGCTTAGGACAGGGAAAAATTTCTGGAAACACCATATATTTT

v_call: TRBV25-1
j_call: TRBJ2-1
d_call: TRBD2
clone_size: .
cdr3_aa: CASSELAGGRRGDEQFF
cdr3_nt: TGTGCCAGCAGTGAACTAGCGGGAGGGCGGCGCGGGGATGAGCAGTTCTTC

v_call: TRBV2
j_call: TRBJ2-3
d_call: .
clone_size: .
cdr3_aa: CASSEFVEDHHTQYF
cdr3_nt: TGTGCCAGCAGTGAATTCGTAGAGGATCACCATACGCAGTATTTT

v_call: TRBV7-2
j_call: TRBJ2-5
d_call: TRBD1
clone_size: once
cdr3_aa: CASSSTGGWGETQYF
cdr3_nt: TGTGCCAGCAGCTCGACAGGGGGCTGGGGAGAGACCCAGTACTTC

v_call: TRBV10-2
j_call: TRBJ2-3
d_call: .
clone_size: .
cdr3_aa: CASTPSPYGDTQYF
cdr3_nt: TGCGCCAGCACCCCATCTCCCTACGGAGATACGCAGTATTTT

v_call: TRBV9
j_call: TRBJ1-2
d_call: TRBD1
clone_size: once
cdr3_aa: CASSVEDRGRLNYGYTF
cdr3_nt: TGTGCCAGCAGCGTAGAGGACAGGGGCCGGCTTAACTATGGCTACACCTTC

v_call: TRBV6-4
j_call: TRBJ2-3
d_call: .
clone_size: .
cdr3_aa: CASSDSEADTQYF
cdr3_nt: TGTGCCAGCAGTGACTCGGAGGCAGATACGCAGTATTTT

v_call: TRBV27
j_call: TRBJ2-1
d_call: .
clone_size: .
cdr3_aa: CASSYGQSSYNEQFF
cdr3_nt: TGTGCCAGCAGCTACGGACAGAGCTCCTACAATGAGCAGTTCTTC

v_call: TRBV28
j_call: TRBJ2-2
d_call: TRBD1
clone_size: .
cdr3_aa: CASSFRGLGTGELFF
cdr3_nt: TGTGCCAGCAGTTTCAGGGGGCTGGGCACCGGGGAGCTGTTTTTT